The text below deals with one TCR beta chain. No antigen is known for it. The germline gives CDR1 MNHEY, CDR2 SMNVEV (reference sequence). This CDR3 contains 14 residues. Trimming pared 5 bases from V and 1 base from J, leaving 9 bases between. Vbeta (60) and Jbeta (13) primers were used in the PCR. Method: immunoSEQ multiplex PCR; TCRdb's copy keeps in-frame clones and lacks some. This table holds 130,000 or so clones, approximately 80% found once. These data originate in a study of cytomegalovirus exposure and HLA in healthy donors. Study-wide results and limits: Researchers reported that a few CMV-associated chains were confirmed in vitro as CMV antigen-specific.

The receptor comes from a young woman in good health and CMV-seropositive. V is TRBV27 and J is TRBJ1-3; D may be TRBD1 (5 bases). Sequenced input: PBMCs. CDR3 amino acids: CASSDQGSGNTIYF. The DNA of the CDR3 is TGTGCCAGCAGTGATCAGGGATCTGGAAACACCATATATTTT.